This T cell receptor (beta chain) was sequenced during a study of blood T cell repertoires in COVID-19. On the study more broadly: The origin of the acute and convalescent COVID-19 samples was the United States, Italy and Spain. PBMCs, B-cell-depleted T cells, or T cells were the source of the cDNA or gDNA that made up the material.

Source study methods: Reference gene primer amplification gave estimated nucleated cell counts. TCRdb's copy holds only in-frame clones and misses some; the assay was immunoSEQ multiplex PCR. The D gene and trimming were derived from the DNA, and the V and J assignments and clone size from that table. The sample consists of about 15,000 clones, 80% to 90% of them appearing once. The V end was cut by 5 bases, the J end by 1 base, with 14 bases between. This CDR3 region has 16 residues. CDR1 is SGHTA and CDR2 is FQGTGA in the germline V gene. The clonotype was recovered from a human donor in a cohort sampled during active COVID-19. The rearrangement links TRBV7-3 to TRBJ2-2; D is possibly TRBD1 (5 bases). The sequenced material came from peripheral blood. The CDR3 sequence is CASSRPVGLNTGELFF. In DNA, the CDR3 is TGTGCCAGCAGCCGCCCGGTGGGGCTGAACACCGGGGAGCTGTTTTTT.